This is a list of T cell receptor beta chains from one sample in a study of identifying expanded T cells in peripheral blood. The data were produced by immunoSEQ multiplex PCR, yet TCRdb's version contains in-frame clones alone and is incomplete. This table has under 90,000 clones, about 89% appearing once. The sequencing sample was made of blood. These receptors were collected from a person aged 18 to 75 in good health. The conserved cysteine and the conserved F or W are not part of the CDR3 here.

j_gene,v_gene,CDR3aa
TRBJ1-3,TRBV30,ACGTDFSGNTIY
TRBJ1-6,TRBV25-1,ASSEDVSGSPLH
TRBJ2-3,TRBV4-3,ASSQEGYLTDTQY
TRBJ2-7,TRBV10-3,AISEGASSYEQY
TRBJ1-4,TRBV7-2,ASSPGGIKKLF
TRBJ2-5,TRBV12-5,ASGLAPDRGETQY
TRBJ1-1,TRBV9,ASSAGLNTEAF
TRBJ2-3,TRBV2,ASSDGGALTQY
TRBJ1-2,TRBV27,ASSSLGTANYGYT
TRBJ2-2,TRBV19,ASGAGGNTGELF
TRBJ1-2,TRBV15,ATSIDNRNYGYT
TRBJ1-1,TRBV7-2,ASSLRTGNTEAF
TRBJ1-2,TRBV5-4,ASSLQSGTLVGYT
TRBJ2-7,TRBV6-6,ASTLDGYEQY
TRBJ1-5,TRBV5-3,ARSSTTQPQH
TRBJ2-3,TRBV14,ADTAGADTQY
TRBJ2-7,TRBV7-2,ASSLVGTGTYEQY
TRBJ1-1,TRBV19,ASSGTGGGSEAF
TRBJ1-6,TRBV5-1,ASSLDGGANSPLH
TRBJ2-1,TRBV4-3,ASSLALSGAGKAEQF
TRBJ2-1,TRBV27,ASSLRGKNNEQF
TRBJ1-1,TRBV29-1,SVESGGEGAF
TRBJ1-6,TRBV11-2,ASSLLGQNNSPLH
TRBJ2-5,TRBV4-3,ASSQGTRWETQY
TRBJ1-3,TRBV28,ASSPADKRQNTIY
TRBJ2-1,TRBV11-2,ASSLDMSSYNEQF
TRBJ2-2,TRBV7-2,ASRPGQGEGTGELF
TRBJ2-7,TRBV4-3,ASSQLAGGSYEQY
TRBJ1-1,TRBV27,ASSFRGANTEAF
TRBJ2-7,TRBV4-2,ASSQDRLNEQY
TRBJ1-2,TRBV5-5,ASSLGPGQPRDGYT
TRBJ2-1,TRBV9,ASSAPTRTNEQF
TRBJ2-2,TRBV7-2,ASSFGEWGKNTGELF
TRBJ2-1,TRBV9,ASSLGGWESYNEQF
TRBJ2-3,TRBV7-2,ASSLARQIGADTQY
TRBJ2-1,TRBV5-4,ASSLGRVSPRGNEQF
TRBJ2-1,TRBV15,ATSRDAGLGYNEQF
TRBJ2-1,TRBV21-1,ASSRTSGYSYNEQF
TRBJ1-4,TRBV27,ASSSLGTGREKLF
TRBJ2-7,TRBV5-1,ASSLVAAYEQY
TRBJ1-5,TRBV21-1,ASREDRGRYQPQH
TRBJ1-4,TRBV7-9,ASSLVGTGHEKLF
TRBJ2-2,TRBV5-1,ASSSGTGVELDTGELF
TRBJ2-1,TRBV6-1,ASSEGFALGTMQF
TRBJ2-1,TRBV29-1,SVANEQF
TRBJ2-3,TRBV7-2,ASSFSRGKSDTQY
TRBJ2-2,TRBV30,AWSIDGTGELF
TRBJ1-6,TRBV9,ASSVTGPDSPLH
TRBJ2-7,TRBV27,ASSDGSYEQY
TRBJ1-1,TRBV18,ASSPGQSEAF
TRBJ2-2,TRBV6-6,ASSYRDTGELF
TRBJ2-5,TRBV27,ARPRPPYLAPAGSETQY
TRBJ2-7,TRBV7-2,ASSLEGGHTYEQY
TRBJ2-7,TRBV11-2,ASNLGYSGSYEQY
TRBJ2-2,TRBV6-1,ASRVQGLETGELF
TRBJ2-7,TRBV2,ASRIGGQGAYEQY
TRBJ1-1,TRBV6-1,ASSQTMNTEAF
TRBJ2-1,TRBV5-4,ASRGGSINNEQF